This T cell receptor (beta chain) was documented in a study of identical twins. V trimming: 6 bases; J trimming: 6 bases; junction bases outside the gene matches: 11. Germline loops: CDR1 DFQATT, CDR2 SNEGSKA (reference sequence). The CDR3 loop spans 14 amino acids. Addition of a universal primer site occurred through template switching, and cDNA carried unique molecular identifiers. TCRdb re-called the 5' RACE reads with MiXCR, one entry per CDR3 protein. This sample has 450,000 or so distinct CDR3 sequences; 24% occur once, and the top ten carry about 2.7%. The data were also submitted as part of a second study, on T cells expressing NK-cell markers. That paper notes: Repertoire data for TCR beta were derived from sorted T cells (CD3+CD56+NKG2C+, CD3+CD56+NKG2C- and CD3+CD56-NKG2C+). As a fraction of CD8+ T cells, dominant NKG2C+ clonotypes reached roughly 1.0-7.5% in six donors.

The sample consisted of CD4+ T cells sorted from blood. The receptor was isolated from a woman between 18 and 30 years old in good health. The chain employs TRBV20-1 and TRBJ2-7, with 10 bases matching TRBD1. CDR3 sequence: CSAGKGQGRLEQYF. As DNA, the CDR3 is TGCAGTGCCGGAAAGGGACAGGGGCGCCTCGAGCAGTACTTC.